The sequence of this TCR beta chain was determined in a study of OX40 agonist ivuxolimab in advanced cancers. General notes on the study: The costimulatory receptor OX40 (CD134) was targeted by ivuxolimab, a fully human IgG2 agonistic monoclonal antibody. Prior anti-PD-1, anti-PD-L1 or anti-CTLA-4 therapy was permitted, and less than 45% of dose-escalation patients had received checkpoint inhibitors. Peripheral TCRbeta sequencing aimed to test whether ivuxolimab altered TCR sequence diversity and caused clonal T-cell expansion. The paper reports the monotherapy dose-escalation portion (N of about 47 patients) of the phase I ivuxolimab trial. Of the approximately 54 patients in dose escalation, around 20 had hepatocellular carcinoma, about 15 had melanoma, 9 had renal cell carcinoma and 9 had head and neck cancer. Intravenous ivuxolimab was administered to patients every 2 weeks at six dose levels: 0.01, 0.1, 0.3, 1.5, 3 and 10 mg/kg. Partial responses occurred in three dose-escalation patients: two with cutaneous melanoma and one with hepatocellular carcinoma. In the dose-escalation cohort, 75% to 90% of patients were male, and the mean age was around 60 years with a range of roughly 20 to 80.

For sequencing of the TCRbeta CDR3 region, genomic DNA was extracted from the sorted cells. The immunoSEQ Assay was used to sequence the TCRbeta CDR3 regions. In its TCRdb copy, this immuneACCESS table keeps in-frame sequences only and misses some clones. Where compared with another copy, unresolved V genes explain less than half of these, and the others have no known cause. This sample holds about 41,000 clones; around 85% were observed only once. In total, the top ten clones hold 2.5% to 3% of the sample. This clone showed up just once. The target of this receptor is not known. No much larger clonotype is one base removed from it; base qualities were not supplied. Here is what the overall study found, with its caveats: On average, CD8+ T cells showed more expanded clones than CD4+ T cells after ivuxolimab. Low levels of normalized T-cell clonal expansion were also seen in some patients who did not respond. Which antigens the clonally expanded peripheral T cells were specific for was not determined. In partial responders in the 0.1-3.0 mg/kg groups, normalized peripheral clonal expansion was found to be among the lowest, especially among CD8+ T cells. At doses from 0.1 to 3.0 mg/kg, clonal expansion was seen in both CD4+ and CD8+ blood T cells between baseline and week 6.

CDR1 and CDR2, looked up from the germline V gene, are SNHLY and FYNNEI. The CDR3 has 12 amino acids, counting the end cysteine and phenylalanine. Only the CDR3 region is kept as DNA, spanning 36 bases read in frame from base 1. V is pared back by 5 bases and J by 9 bases, with 14 bases lying between the germline termini. The trial excluded patients who had a history of autoimmune disease or were on systemic immunosuppression. Peripheral blood for TCR sequencing was collected from all dose cohorts at baseline, on cycle 4 day 1, and on cycle 7 day 1. The samples were drawn from a first-in-human, open-label, multicenter phase I dose-escalation trial of ivuxolimab. Adults with locally advanced or metastatic melanoma, renal cell carcinoma, hepatocellular carcinoma or head and neck squamous cell carcinoma were enrolled in the trial. Before TCR sequencing, CD4+ T cells and CD8+ T cells from peripheral blood were sorted into separate populations.

The chain employs TRBV2 and TRBJ2-7; the D element could tentatively be TRBD1 or TRBD2, as 5 bases agree for each. The clonotype originates from an adult with an advanced solid tumor such as melanoma, head and neck, liver or kidney cancer. Sequenced here: CD4+ or CD8+ T cells sorted from blood, sampled in a trial of the OX40 agonist ivuxolimab. The DNA reads as follows: TGTGCCAGCAGTTCCCCGGGAAGGGGGCAGTACTTC. Its protein is CASSSPGRGQYF.